This record covers a single T cell receptor (beta chain). Trimming took 2 bases from V and 1 from J; bases not matched to a gene: 3. The CDR3 runs 15 residues. CDR1 is MDHEN, CDR2 SYDVKM, per germline. The sample belongs to a study of T cell changes during pregnancy in multiple sclerosis. Method: immunoSEQ multiplex PCR; TCRdb's copy keeps in-frame clones and lacks some. The repertoire includes approximately 65,000 clones, 90% to 95% of them detected once, and 1.3% to 1.5% sits in the top ten. This sequence originates from a female donor in good health, enrolled as a control in a pregnancy study. Source: peripheral blood, taken in the third trimester of pregnancy. V is TRBV28 and J is TRBJ1-1; 8 positions match TRBD1. CDR3 in amino acids: CASSLRTGSNTEAFF. The CDR3 DNA reads as TGTGCCAGCAGTTTAAGGACAGGGTCGAACACTGAAGCTTTCTTT.